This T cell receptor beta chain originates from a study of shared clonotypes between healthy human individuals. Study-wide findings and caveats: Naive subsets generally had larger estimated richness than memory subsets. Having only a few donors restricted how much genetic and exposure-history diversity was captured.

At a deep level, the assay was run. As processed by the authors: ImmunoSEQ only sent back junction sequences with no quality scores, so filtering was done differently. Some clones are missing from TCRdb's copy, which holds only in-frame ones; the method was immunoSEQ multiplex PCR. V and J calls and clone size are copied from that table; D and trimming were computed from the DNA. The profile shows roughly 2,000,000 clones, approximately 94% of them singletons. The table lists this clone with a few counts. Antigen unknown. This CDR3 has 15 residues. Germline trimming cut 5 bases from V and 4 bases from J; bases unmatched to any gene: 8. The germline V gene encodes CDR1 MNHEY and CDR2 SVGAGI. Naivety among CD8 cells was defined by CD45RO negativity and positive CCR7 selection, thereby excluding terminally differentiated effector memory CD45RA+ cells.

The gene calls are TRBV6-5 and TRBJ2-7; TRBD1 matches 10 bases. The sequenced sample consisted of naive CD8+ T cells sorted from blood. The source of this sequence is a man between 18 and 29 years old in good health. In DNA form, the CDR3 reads TGTGCCAGCAGTCCCGAGACAGGGGGCTTATACGAGCAGTACTTC. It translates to CASSPETGGLYEQYF.